This TCR beta chain was documented in a study of control samples from healthy donors and cancer patients. CDR3 length equals 16 residues. The germline CDR1 and CDR2 sequences are SGHRS and YFSETQ. The V and J ends lost 3 bases and 5 bases, in that order; junction bases with no gene match: 8. Sequencing was performed with immunoSEQ multiplex PCR; in TCRdb, only in-frame clones are kept and a portion is missing. The data contain 85,000 to 95,000 clones, about 85% of them singletons. V and J are TRBV5-1 and TRBJ1-6, with TRBD1 identical over 7 bases. This TCR came from a woman aged 70-85 years in good health. Source material: blood. The CDR3 sequence is CASSWGGQFDNSPLHF. The CDR3 nucleotides read TGCGCCAGCAGCTGGGGGGGACAGTTCGATAATTCACCCCTCCACTTT.